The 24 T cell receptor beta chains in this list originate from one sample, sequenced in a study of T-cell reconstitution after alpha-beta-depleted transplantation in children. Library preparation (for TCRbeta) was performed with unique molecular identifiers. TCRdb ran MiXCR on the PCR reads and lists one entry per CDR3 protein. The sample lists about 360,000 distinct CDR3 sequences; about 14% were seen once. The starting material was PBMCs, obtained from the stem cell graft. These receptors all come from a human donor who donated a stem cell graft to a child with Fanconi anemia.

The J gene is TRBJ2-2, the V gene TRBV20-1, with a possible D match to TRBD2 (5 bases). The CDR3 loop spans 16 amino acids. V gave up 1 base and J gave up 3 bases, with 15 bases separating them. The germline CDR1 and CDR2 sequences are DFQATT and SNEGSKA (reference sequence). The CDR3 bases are TGCAGTGCTAGAGTCCCAGGCGGGCTGGACACCGGGGAGCTGTTTTTT. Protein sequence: CSARVPGGLDTGELFF.

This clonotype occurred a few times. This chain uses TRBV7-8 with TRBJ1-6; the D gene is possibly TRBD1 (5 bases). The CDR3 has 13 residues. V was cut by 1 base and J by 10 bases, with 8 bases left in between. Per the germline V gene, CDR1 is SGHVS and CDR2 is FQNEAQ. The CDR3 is CASSLDRISPLHF. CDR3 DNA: TGTGCCAGCAGCTTAGACAGGATATCACCCCTCCACTTT.

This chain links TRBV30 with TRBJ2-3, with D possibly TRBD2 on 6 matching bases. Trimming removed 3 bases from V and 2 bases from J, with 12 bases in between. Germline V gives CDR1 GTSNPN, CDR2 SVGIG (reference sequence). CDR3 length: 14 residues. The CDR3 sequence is CAWRPGRDTDTQYF. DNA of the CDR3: TGTGCCTGGAGACCGGGGCGGGACACAGATACGCAGTATTTT.

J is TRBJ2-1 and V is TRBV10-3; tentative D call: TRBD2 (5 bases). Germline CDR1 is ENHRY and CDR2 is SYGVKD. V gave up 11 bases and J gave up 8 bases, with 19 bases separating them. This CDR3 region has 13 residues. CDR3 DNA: TGTGCCGTCATGACCGAGGTCGGGGATGAGCAGTTCTTC. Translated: CAVMTEVGDEQFF.

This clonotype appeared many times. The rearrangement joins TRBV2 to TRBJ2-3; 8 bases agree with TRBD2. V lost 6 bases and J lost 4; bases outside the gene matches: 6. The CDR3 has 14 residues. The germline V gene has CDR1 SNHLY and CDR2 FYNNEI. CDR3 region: CASRPGTSADTQYF. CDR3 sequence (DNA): TGTGCCAGCAGACCCGGGACTAGTGCAGATACGCAGTATTTT.

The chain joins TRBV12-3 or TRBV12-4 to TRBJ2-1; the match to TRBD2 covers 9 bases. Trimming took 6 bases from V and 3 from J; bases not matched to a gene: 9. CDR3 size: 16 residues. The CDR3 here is CASSRHRTSVYNEQFF. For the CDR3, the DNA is TGTGCCAGCAGCCGACATAGGACTAGCGTCTACAATGAGCAGTTCTTC.

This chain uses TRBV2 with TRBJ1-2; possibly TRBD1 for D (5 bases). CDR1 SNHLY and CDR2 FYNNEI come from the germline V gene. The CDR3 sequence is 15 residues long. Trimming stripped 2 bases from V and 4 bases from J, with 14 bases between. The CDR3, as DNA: TGTGCCAGCAGTGAATTTCGTGACAGCCTCTATGGCTACACCTTC. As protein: CASSEFRDSLYGYTF.

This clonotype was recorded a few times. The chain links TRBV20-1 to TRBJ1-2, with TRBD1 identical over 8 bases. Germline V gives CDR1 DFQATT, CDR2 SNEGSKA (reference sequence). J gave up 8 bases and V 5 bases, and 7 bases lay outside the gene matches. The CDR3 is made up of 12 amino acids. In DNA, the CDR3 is TGCAGTGCTTCCGGGACAGGAAGAGGCTACACCTTC. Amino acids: CSASGTGRGYTF.

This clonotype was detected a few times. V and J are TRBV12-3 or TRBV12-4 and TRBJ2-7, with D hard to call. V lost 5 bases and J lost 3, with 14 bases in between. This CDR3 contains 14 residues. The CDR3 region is CASSPLEPSYEQYF. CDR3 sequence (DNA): TGTGCCAGCAGTCCCCTGGAGCCCAGCTACGAGCAGTACTTC.

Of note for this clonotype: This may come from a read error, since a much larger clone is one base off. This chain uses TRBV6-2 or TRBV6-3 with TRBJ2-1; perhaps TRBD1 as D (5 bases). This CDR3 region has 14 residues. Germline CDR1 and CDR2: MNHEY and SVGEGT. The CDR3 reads CASSTGRNYNEEFF. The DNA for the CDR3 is TGTGCCAGCAGTACAGGAAGAAACTACAATGAGGAGTTCTTC.

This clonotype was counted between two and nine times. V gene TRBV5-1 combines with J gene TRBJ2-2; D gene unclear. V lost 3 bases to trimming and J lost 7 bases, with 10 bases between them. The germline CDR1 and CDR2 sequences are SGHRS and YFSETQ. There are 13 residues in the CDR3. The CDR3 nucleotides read TGCGCCAGCAGCTCAGATGGGGTCGGGGAGCTGTTTTTT. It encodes CASSSDGVGELFF.

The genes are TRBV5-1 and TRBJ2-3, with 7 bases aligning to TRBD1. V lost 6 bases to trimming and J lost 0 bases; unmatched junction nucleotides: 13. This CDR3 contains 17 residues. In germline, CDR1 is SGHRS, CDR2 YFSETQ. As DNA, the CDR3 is TGCGCCAGCACCCTGGGGACAGTCCTACCTAGCACAGATACGCAGTATTTT. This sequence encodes CASTLGTVLPSTDTQYF.

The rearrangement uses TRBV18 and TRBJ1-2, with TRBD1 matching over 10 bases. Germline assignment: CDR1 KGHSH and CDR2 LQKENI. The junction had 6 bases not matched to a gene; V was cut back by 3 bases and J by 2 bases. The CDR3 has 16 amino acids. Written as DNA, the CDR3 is TGTGCCAGCTCACCGGTTTCGACAGGGGGCAACTATGGCTACACCTTC. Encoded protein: CASSPVSTGGNYGYTF.

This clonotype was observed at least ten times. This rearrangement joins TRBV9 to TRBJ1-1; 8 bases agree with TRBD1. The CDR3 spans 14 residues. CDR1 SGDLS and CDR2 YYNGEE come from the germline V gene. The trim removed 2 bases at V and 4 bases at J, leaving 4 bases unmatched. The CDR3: CASSVGQGSTEAFF. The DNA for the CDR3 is TGTGCCAGCAGCGTCGGACAGGGTAGCACTGAAGCTTTCTTT.

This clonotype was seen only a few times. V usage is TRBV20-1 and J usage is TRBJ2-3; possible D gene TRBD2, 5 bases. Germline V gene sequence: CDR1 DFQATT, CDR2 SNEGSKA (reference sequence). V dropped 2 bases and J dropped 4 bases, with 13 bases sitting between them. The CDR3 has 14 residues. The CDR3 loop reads CSARLRGWSDTQYF. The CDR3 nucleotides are TGCAGTGCTAGACTACGAGGGTGGTCAGATACGCAGTATTTT.

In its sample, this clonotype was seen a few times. The CDR3 loop is CASRPDGAGELFF. The CDR3 DNA is TGTGCCAGCAGGCCAGATGGGGCCGGGGAGCTGTTTTTT. The J gene is TRBJ2-2, the V gene TRBV6-2 or TRBV6-3, with unresolved D. This CDR3 has 13 amino acids. Between the trimmed V and J ends, which lost 6 bases and 6 bases, there was a span of 11 bases. Germline V lookup: CDR1 MNHEY, CDR2 SVGEGT.

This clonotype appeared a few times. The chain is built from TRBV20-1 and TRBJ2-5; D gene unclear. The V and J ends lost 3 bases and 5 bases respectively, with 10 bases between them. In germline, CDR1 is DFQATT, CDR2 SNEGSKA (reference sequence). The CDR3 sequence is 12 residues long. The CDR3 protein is CSASYRSETQYF. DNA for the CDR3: TGCAGTGCTAGTTATAGAAGCGAGACCCAGTACTTC.

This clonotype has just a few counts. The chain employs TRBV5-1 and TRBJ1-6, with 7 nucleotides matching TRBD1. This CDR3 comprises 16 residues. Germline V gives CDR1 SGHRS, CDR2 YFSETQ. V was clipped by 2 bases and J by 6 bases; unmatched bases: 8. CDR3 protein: CASSFTPQGSNSPLHF. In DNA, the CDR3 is TGCGCCAGCAGCTTCACTCCACAGGGGAGTAATTCACCCCTCCACTTT. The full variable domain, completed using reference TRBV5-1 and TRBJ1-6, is KAGVTQTPRYLIKTRGQQVTLSCSPISGHRSVSWYQQTPGQGLQFLFEYFSETQRNKGNFPGRFSGRQFSNSRSEMNVSTLELGDSALYLCASSFTPQGSNSPLHFGNGTRLTVT.

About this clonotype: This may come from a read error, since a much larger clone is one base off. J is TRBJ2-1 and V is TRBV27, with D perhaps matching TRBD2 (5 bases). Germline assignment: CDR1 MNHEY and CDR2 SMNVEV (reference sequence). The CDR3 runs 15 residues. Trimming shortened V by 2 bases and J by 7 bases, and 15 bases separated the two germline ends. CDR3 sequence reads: CASSLIRERGNEQFF. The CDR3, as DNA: TGTGCCAGCAGTTTAATCCGGGAACGTGGGAATGAGCAGTTCTTC.

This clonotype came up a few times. In nucleotides, the CDR3 is TGCGCCAGCAGCTTGGCGGGGGAGAGCTACACCTTC. Translated: CASSLAGESYTF. V usage is TRBV5-1 and J usage is TRBJ1-2; tentative D call: TRBD1 (5 bases). The CDR3 spans 12 residues. Germline CDR1 and CDR2: SGHRS and YFSETQ. V dropped 0 bases and J dropped 9 bases, with 9 bases sitting between them. Full variable domain (outside the CDR3, taken from reference TRBV5-1 and TRBJ1-2): KAGVTQTPRYLIKTRGQQVTLSCSPISGHRSVSWYQQTPGQGLQFLFEYFSETQRNKGNFPGRFSGRQFSNSRSEMNVSTLELGDSALYLCASSLAGESYTFGSGTRLTVV.

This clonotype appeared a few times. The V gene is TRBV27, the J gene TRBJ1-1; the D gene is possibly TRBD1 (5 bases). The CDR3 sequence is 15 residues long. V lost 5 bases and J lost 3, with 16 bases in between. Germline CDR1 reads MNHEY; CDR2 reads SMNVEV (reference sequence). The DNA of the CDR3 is TGTGCCAGCAGTCGATTTGGGGGTGGGGACACTGAAGCTTTCTTT. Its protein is CASSRFGGGDTEAFF.

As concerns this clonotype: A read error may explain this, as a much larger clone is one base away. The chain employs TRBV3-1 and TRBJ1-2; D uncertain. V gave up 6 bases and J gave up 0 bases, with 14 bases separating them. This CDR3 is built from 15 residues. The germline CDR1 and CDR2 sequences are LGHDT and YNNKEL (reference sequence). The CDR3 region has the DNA TGTGCCAGCAGTCCGACGGTGACAACTAACTATGGCTACACCTTC. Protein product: CASSPTVTTNYGYTF.

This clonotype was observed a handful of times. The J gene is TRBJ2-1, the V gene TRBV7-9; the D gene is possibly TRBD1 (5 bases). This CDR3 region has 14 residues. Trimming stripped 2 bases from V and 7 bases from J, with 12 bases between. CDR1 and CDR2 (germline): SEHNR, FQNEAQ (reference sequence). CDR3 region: CASSLRGSDNEQFF. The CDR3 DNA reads TGTGCCAGCAGCTTAAGGGGTTCCGATAATGAGCAGTTCTTC. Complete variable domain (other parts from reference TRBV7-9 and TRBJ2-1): DTGVSQNPRHKITKRGQNVTFRCDPISEHNRLYWYRQTLGQGPEFLTYFQNEAQLEKSRLLSDRFSAERPKGSFSTLEIQRTEQGDSAMYLCASSLRGSDNEQFFGPGTRLTVL.

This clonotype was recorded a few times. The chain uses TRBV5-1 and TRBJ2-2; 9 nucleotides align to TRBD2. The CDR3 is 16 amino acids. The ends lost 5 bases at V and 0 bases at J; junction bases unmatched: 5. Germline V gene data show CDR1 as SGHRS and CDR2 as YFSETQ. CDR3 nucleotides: TGCGCCAGCAGAGTTAGCGGGGGCCCGAACACCGGGGAGCTGTTTTTT. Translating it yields CASRVSGGPNTGELFF.